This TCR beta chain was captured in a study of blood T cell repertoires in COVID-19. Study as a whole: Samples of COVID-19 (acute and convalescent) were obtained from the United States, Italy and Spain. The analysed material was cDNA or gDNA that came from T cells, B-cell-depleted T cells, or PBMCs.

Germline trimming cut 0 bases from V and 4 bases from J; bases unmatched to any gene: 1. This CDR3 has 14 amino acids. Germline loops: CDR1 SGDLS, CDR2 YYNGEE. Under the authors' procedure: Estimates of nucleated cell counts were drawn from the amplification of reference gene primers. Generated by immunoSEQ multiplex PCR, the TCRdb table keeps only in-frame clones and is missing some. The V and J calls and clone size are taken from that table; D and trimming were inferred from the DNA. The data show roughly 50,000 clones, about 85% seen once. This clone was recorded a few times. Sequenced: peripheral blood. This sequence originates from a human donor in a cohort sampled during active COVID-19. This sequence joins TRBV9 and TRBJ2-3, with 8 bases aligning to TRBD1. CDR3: CASSVGTGPDTQYF. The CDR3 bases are TGTGCCAGCAGCGTAGGGACAGGGCCAGATACGCAGTATTTT.